This T cell receptor beta chain was recovered during a study of T cell responses to AZD1222 COVID-19 vaccine. A word on this clone: Its antigen is as yet unknown.

Study-wide points: The reported proportion of spike-specific TCRs targeting unmutated variant regions was nearly half. Females outnumbered males among donors, who were mostly white British; clonal diversity was possibly underestimated.

The ends lost 4 bases at V and 7 bases at J; junction bases unmatched: 2. The CDR3 extends over 14 amino acids. Per germline, CDR1 SGHTS and CDR2 YDEGEE. TCRdb's table, derived via immunoSEQ multiplex PCR, lists solely in-frame clones and lacks some. The sample carries about 78,000 clones, 90% recorded once. The origin of this receptor is an adult who received the AZD1222 COVID-19 vaccine. The sequencing used peripheral blood, collected 28 days after the second AZD1222 dose. V usage is TRBV5-8 and J usage is TRBJ1-6, with 10 bases that match TRBD1. The CDR3 spells CASSAGQGNSPLHF. CDR3 bases: TGTGCCAGCAGCGCGGGACAGGGGAATTCACCCCTCCACTTT.